In its sample, the clone carrying this TCR beta chain was seen many times. The antigen is not known. This specimen belongs to a study of T cells in Graves' hyperthyroidism and ophthalmopathy. Study-level results: Blood also contained most expanded thyroid clonotypes above 0.001.

Amplified TCR beta CDR3 regions derived from RNA transcripts. HTBI primers drove first-round RT-PCR of the TCR CDR3. TCRdb reprocessed the multiplex PCR reads via MiXCR and lists one record per CDR3 protein. Altogether about 690,000 distinct CDR3 sequences are present, roughly 17% being singletons, with the ten largest covering 15% to 19%. The CDR3 consists of 11 residues. Trimming shortened V by 3 bases and J by 11 bases, and 5 bases separated the two germline ends. The sequence came from a man in his fifties with Graves' hyperthyroidism. The chain recombines TRBV12-3 or TRBV12-4 with TRBJ1-6; D is unresolved. Sequencing was carried out using blood. In DNA form, the CDR3 reads TGTGCCAGCAGTTTCGGGACACCCCTCCACTTT. Translation gives CASSFGTPLHF.